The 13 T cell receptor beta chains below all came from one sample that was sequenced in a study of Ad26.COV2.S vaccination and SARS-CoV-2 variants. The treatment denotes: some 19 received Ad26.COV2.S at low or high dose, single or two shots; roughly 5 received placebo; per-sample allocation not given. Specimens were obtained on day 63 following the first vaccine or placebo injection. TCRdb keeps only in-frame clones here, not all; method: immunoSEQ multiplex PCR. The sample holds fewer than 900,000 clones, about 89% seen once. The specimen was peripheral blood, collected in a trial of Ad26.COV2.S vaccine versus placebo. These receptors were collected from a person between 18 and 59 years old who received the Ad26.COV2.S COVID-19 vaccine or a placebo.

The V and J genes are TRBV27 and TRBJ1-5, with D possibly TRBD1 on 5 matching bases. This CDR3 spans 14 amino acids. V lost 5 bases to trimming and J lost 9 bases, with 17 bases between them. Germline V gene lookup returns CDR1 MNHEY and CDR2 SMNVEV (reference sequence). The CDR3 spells CASSPTGTLRPQHF. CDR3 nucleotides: TGTGCCAGCAGTCCCACAGGCACCCTAAGGCCCCAGCATTTT.

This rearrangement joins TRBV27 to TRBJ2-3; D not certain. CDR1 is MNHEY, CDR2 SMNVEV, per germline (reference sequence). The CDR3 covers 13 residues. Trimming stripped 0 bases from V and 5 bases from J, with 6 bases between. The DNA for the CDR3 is TGTGCCAGCAGTTTATCCGAAGTAGATACGCAGTATTTT. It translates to CASSLSEVDTQYF.

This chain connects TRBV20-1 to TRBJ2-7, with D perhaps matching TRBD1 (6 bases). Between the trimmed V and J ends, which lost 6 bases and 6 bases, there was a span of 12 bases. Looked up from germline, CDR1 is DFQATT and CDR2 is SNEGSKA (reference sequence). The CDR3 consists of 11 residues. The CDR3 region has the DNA TGCAGTGCCAATACAGGGCTCGAGCAGTACTTC. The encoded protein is CSANTGLEQYF.

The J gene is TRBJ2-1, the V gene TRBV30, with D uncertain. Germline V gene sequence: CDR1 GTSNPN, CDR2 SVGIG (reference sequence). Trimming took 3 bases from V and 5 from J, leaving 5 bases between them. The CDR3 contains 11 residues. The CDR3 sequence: CAWRRDNEQFF. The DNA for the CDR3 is TGTGCCTGGAGAAGGGACAATGAGCAGTTCTTC.

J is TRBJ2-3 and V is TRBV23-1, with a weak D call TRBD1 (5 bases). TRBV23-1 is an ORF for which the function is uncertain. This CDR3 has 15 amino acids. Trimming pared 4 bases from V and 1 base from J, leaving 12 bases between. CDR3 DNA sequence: TGCGCCAGCAGTCCAAGCGACAGCCGCACAGATACGCAGTATTTT. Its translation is CASSPSDSRTDTQYF.

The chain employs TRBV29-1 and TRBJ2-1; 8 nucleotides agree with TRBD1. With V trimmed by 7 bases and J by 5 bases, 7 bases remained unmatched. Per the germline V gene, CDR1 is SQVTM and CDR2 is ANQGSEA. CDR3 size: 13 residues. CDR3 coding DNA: TGCAGCGCCCGGACAGGGTTGAACAATGAGCAGTTCTTC. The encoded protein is CSARTGLNNEQFF.

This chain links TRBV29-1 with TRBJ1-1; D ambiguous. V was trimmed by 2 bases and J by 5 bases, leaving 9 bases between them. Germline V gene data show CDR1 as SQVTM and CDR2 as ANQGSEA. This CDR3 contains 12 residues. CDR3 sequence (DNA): TGCAGCGTTGAAAAGGGTGAAACTGAAGCTTTCTTT. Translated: CSVEKGETEAFF.

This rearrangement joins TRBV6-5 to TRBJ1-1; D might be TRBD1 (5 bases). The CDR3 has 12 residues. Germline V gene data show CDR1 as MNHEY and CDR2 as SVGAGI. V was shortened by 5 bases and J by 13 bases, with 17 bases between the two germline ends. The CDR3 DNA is TGTGCCAGCAGTAACCAGCAGAGGGGCCGTTTCTTT. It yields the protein CASSNQQRGRFF.

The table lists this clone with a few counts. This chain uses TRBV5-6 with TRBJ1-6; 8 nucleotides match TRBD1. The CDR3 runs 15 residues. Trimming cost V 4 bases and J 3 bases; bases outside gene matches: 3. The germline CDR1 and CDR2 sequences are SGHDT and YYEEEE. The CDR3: CASSEDRDYNSPLHF. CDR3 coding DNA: TGTGCCAGCAGCGAGGACAGGGACTATAATTCACCCCTCCACTTT.

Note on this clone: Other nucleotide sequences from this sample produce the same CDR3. This chain's CDR3 is CATSRGGSNQPQHF. CDR3 nucleotide sequence: TGTGCCACCAGCAGAGGTGGTAGCAATCAGCCCCAGCATTTT. The rearrangement links TRBV15 to TRBJ1-5, with D uncertain. Germline V gives CDR1 LNHNV, CDR2 YYDKDF (reference sequence). The CDR3 runs to 14 residues. The V and J ends lost 1 base and 0 bases respectively, with 4 bases between them. The variable domain in full, with the rest retrieved from reference TRBV15 and TRBJ1-5, is DAMVIQNPRYQVTQFGKPVTLSCSQTLNHNVMYWYQQKSSQAPKLLFHYYDKDFNNEADTPDNFQSRRPNTSFCFLDIRSPGLGDTAMYLCATSRGGSNQPQHFGDGTRLSIL.

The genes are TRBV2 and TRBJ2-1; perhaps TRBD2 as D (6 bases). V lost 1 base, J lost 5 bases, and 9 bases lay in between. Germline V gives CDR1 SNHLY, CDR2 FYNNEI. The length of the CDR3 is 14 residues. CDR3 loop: CASSEGVADNEQFF. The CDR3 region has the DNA TGTGCCAGCAGTGAAGGGGTAGCGGACAATGAGCAGTTCTTC.

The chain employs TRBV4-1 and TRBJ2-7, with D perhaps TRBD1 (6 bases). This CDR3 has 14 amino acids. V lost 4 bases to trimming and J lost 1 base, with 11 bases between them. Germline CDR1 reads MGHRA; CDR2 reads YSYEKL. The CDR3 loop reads CASSPDRRSYEQYF. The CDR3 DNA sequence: TGCGCCAGCAGCCCAGACAGGCGATCCTACGAGCAGTACTTC.

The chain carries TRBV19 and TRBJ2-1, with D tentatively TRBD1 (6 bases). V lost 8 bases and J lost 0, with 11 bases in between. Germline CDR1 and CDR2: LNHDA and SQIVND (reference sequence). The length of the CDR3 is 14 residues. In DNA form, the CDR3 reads TGTGCCAGTTCCGGGACAAGCTCCTACAATGAGCAGTTCTTC. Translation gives CASSGTSSYNEQFF. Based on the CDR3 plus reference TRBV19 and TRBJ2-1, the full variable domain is DGGITQSPKYLFRKEGQNVTLSCEQNLNHDAMYWYRQDPGQGLRLIYYSQIVNDFQKGDIAEGYSVSREKKESFPLTVTSAQKNPTAFYLCASSGTSSYNEQFFGPGTRLTVL.